This T cell receptor beta chain originates from a study of blood T cell repertoires in COVID-19. The wider study: The United States, Italy and Spain were the sources of the acute and convalescent COVID-19 samples. T cells, B-cell-depleted T cells, or PBMCs supplied cDNA or gDNA.

Germline V CDR1 and CDR2: KGHSH, LQKENI. The CDR3 covers 16 residues. Trimming stripped 3 bases from V and 6 bases from J, with 20 bases between. Seattle participants joined during active infection and were tracked over time. Authors' analysis steps: Amplification from reference gene primers served as the basis for estimated nucleated cell counts. Sequencing used immunoSEQ multiplex PCR; TCRdb keeps in-frame clones, though not all of them. V, J and clone size are taken as reported in that table, and D and trimming were inferred from the DNA itself. The table includes some 250,000 clones, more than 80% detected once.

This clonotype was sampled from an elderly woman with COVID-19, enrolled during active disease. This chain uses TRBV18 with TRBJ1-1; no definite D call. Sequenced: peripheral blood. CDR3 DNA sequence: TGTGCCAGCTCACCCCAACCCCAGGCCCTCGGTGCTGAAGCTTTCTTT. Its protein is CASSPQPQALGAEAFF.